This is a list of T cell receptor beta chains from one sample in a study of radiation and T cells in renal cell carcinoma. TCRdb keeps only in-frame clones here, not all; method: immunoSEQ multiplex PCR. The data contain roughly 58,000 clones, 65% to 80% of them singletons. The material was blood, obtained from a patient whose treatment included radiotherapy and nephrectomy. The origin of the receptors is a man in his sixties with renal cell carcinoma. The CDR3 runs from the conserved cysteine through the conserved F or W. Each record gives: J gene, clone size, D gene, V gene, CDR3 length, CDR3 protein, CDR3 DNA. The D gene is left open where the match is weak. The size entry is marked missing in some rows and otherwise reads once, few, many or a size class.

J: TRBJ1-5; size: few; D: NA; V: TRBV5-8; length: 12; CDR3: CASSRRSQPQHF; DNA: TGTGCCAGCAGCAGGCGTAGTCAGCCCCAGCATTTT
J: TRBJ2-2; size: NA; D: NA; V: TRBV6-5; length: 13; CDR3: CASSLGEAGELFF; DNA: TGTGCCAGCAGTTTGGGGGAGGCCGGGGAGCTGTTTTTT
J: TRBJ1-5; size: once; D: NA; V: TRBV11-2; length: 13; CDR3: CASSLEMDSGQHF; DNA: TGTGCCAGCAGCTTAGAAATGGATTCAGGACAGCATTTT
J: TRBJ2-2; size: NA; D: NA; V: TRBV6-1; length: 14; CDR3: CASTGHPNTGELFF; DNA: TGTGCCAGCACCGGACATCCGAACACCGGGGAGCTGTTTTTT
J: TRBJ2-3; size: NA; D: NA; V: TRBV4-3; length: 12; CDR3: CASSQDRRTQYF; DNA: TGCGCCAGCAGCCAAGATCGGCGTACGCAGTATTTT
J: TRBJ2-3; size: NA; D: TRBD1; V: TRBV6-4; length: 14; CDR3: CASSVRTGTDTQYF; DNA: TGTGCCAGCAGTGTAAGGACAGGGACAGATACGCAGTATTTT
J: TRBJ1-3; size: NA; D: TRBD1; V: TRBV14; length: 15; CDR3: CASSPAGTGRNTIYF; DNA: TGTGCCAGCAGCCCCGCGGGGACAGGGAGAAACACCATATATTTT
J: TRBJ1-4; size: NA; D: TRBD1; V: TRBV6-5; length: 16; CDR3: CASSSSLGTGVEKLFF; DNA: TGTGCCAGCAGTTCCTCCCTCGGGACAGGGGTCGAAAAACTGTTTTTT
J: TRBJ1-2; size: NA; D: NA; V: TRBV5-1; length: 14; CDR3: CASSLGRYINGYTF; DNA: TGCGCCAGCAGCTTGGGGCGGTACATCAATGGCTACACCTTC
J: TRBJ1-5; size: NA; D: TRBD1; V: TRBV19; length: 14; CDR3: CASSPRGRDQPQHF; DNA: TGTGCCAGTAGCCCAAGGGGGCGTGATCAGCCCCAGCATTTT
J: TRBJ2-3; size: few; D: NA; V: TRBV9; length: 15; CDR3: CASSVERTHTDTQYF; DNA: TGTGCCAGCAGCGTGGAACGGACCCACACAGATACGCAGTATTTT
J: TRBJ1-6; size: NA; D: NA; V: TRBV4-3; length: 15; CDR3: CASSQESSYNSPLHF; DNA: TGCGCCAGCAGCCAAGAAAGCTCCTATAATTCACCCCTCCACTTT
J: TRBJ2-3; size: NA; D: NA; V: TRBV19; length: 15; CDR3: CATSRGGGGTDTQYF; DNA: TGTGCCACCTCGAGAGGCGGGGGCGGCACAGATACGCAGTATTTT
J: TRBJ1-4; size: NA; D: NA; V: TRBV9; length: 15; CDR3: CASSVAQGWNEKLFF; DNA: TGTGCCAGCAGCGTAGCCCAGGGGTGGAATGAAAAACTGTTTTTT
J: TRBJ2-1; size: NA; D: NA; V: TRBV30; length: 11; CDR3: CAWSFRNEQFF; DNA: TGTGCCTGGAGTTTTAGGAATGAGCAGTTCTTC
J: TRBJ2-1; size: few; D: NA; V: TRBV7-2; length: 15; CDR3: CASSQGRGSYNEQFF; DNA: TGCGCCAGCAGCCAAGGTAGGGGCTCCTACAATGAGCAGTTCTTC
J: TRBJ2-7; size: NA; D: NA; V: TRBV5-6; length: 13; CDR3: CASSFWGPYEQYF; DNA: TGTGCCAGCAGCTTCTGGGGTCCCTACGAGCAGTACTTC
J: TRBJ2-1; size: NA; D: TRBD2; V: TRBV5-4; length: 17; CDR3: CASSLLGLAGAYNEQFF; DNA: TGTGCCAGCAGCTTGTTAGGACTAGCGGGAGCCTACAATGAGCAGTTCTTC
J: TRBJ1-1; size: NA; D: NA; V: TRBV10-2; length: 16; CDR3: CANWGGGGVGNTEAFF; DNA: TGCGCCAACTGGGGCGGTGGAGGGGTAGGGAACACTGAAGCTTTCTTT
J: TRBJ2-3; size: few; D: TRBD2; V: TRBV9; length: 15; CDR3: CASSVASGTSDTQYF; DNA: TGTGCCAGCAGCGTAGCCAGCGGGACCTCAGATACGCAGTATTTT
J: TRBJ1-5; size: NA; D: NA; V: TRBV6-1; length: 12; CDR3: CASLMGNQPQHF; DNA: TGTGCCAGCTTGATGGGCAATCAGCCCCAGCATTTT
J: TRBJ1-1; size: NA; D: NA; V: TRBV19; length: 17; CDR3: CASSITLTSRSNTEAFF; DNA: TGTGCCAGTAGTATAACGTTGACGAGTCGGAGCAACACTGAAGCTTTCTTT
J: TRBJ2-6; size: NA; D: NA; V: TRBV11-3; length: 14; CDR3: CASSLNSGANVLTF; DNA: TGTGCCAGCAGCTTAAACTCTGGGGCCAACGTCCTGACTTTC
J: TRBJ2-2; size: NA; D: TRBD2; V: TRBV7-6; length: 17; CDR3: CASSKGLAGANTGELFF; DNA: TGTGCCAGCAGTAAAGGACTAGCGGGAGCGAACACCGGGGAGCTGTTTTTT
J: TRBJ2-7; size: few; D: TRBD1; V: TRBV9; length: 15; CDR3: CASSVLGQGAGEQYF; DNA: TGTGCCAGCAGCGTATTGGGACAGGGGGCTGGCGAGCAGTACTTC
J: TRBJ2-7; size: NA; D: TRBD1; V: TRBV10-2; length: 14; CDR3: CASRTGQGLVEQYF; DNA: TGCGCCAGCAGAACGGGACAGGGATTAGTCGAGCAGTACTTC
J: TRBJ1-3; size: NA; D: NA; V: TRBV5-1; length: 16; CDR3: CASSLGVPSSGNTIYF; DNA: TGCGCCAGCAGCTTGGGAGTCCCTAGCTCTGGAAACACCATATATTTT
J: TRBJ1-1; size: NA; D: NA; V: TRBV18; length: 13; CDR3: CASSPPIGSSAFF; DNA: TGTGCCAGCTCACCACCGATTGGGTCTTCGGCTTTCTTT
J: TRBJ1-2; size: NA; D: TRBD1; V: TRBV4-2; length: 15; CDR3: CASSQGQGDNYGYTF; DNA: TGTGCCAGCAGCCAGGGACAGGGGGATAACTATGGCTACACCTTC
J: TRBJ1-2; size: NA; D: NA; V: TRBV18; length: 14; CDR3: CASSPMRDGDGYTF; DNA: TGTGCCAGCTCACCAATGCGGGATGGGGATGGCTACACCTTC
J: TRBJ1-5; size: NA; D: NA; V: TRBV2; length: 14; CDR3: CASSRESSPRPQHF; DNA: TGTGCCAGCAGTCGAGAAAGCTCACCCCGGCCCCAGCATTTT
J: TRBJ2-5; size: few; D: TRBD1; V: TRBV5-1; length: 16; CDR3: CASSPTGTGGQETQYF; DNA: TGCGCCAGCAGCCCAACCGGGACAGGGGGTCAAGAGACCCAGTACTTC
J: TRBJ2-1; size: once; D: TRBD2; V: TRBV5-1; length: 15; CDR3: CASSLGSSGYNEQFF; DNA: TGCGCCAGCAGCTTGGGGTCTAGCGGCTACAATGAGCAGTTCTTC
J: TRBJ1-1; size: NA; D: TRBD1; V: TRBV11-3; length: 14; CDR3: CASAGTGENTEAFF; DNA: TGTGCCAGCGCAGGGACAGGAGAGAACACTGAAGCTTTCTTT
J: TRBJ2-5; size: NA; D: NA; V: TRBV6-1; length: 13; CDR3: CASSTGQQETQYF; DNA: TGTGCCAGCAGTACCGGACAGCAAGAGACCCAGTACTTC
J: TRBJ2-3; size: NA; D: TRBD1; V: TRBV30; length: 14; CDR3: CAWTDGTGTDTQYF; DNA: TGTGCCTGGACCGACGGGACAGGCACAGATACGCAGTATTTT
J: TRBJ1-5; size: NA; D: NA; V: TRBV19; length: 16; CDR3: CASSSSGDGRNQPQHF; DNA: TGTGCCAGTAGTAGCTCTGGCGACGGAAGGAATCAGCCCCAGCATTTT
J: TRBJ1-6; size: once; D: NA; V: TRBV5-1; length: 15; CDR3: CASSLEGGYNSPLHF; DNA: TGCGCCAGCAGCTTGGAGGGCGGGTATAATTCACCCCTCCACTTT
J: TRBJ2-1; size: NA; D: NA; V: TRBV5-1; length: 13; CDR3: CASSSRRAIEQFF; DNA: TGCGCCAGCAGCTCCCGAAGAGCGATTGAGCAGTTCTTC
J: TRBJ1-2; size: NA; D: NA; V: TRBV13; length: 14; CDR3: CASSLEQGPYGYTF; DNA: TGTGCCAGCAGCTTAGAGCAGGGACCCTATGGCTACACCTTC
J: TRBJ1-2; size: NA; D: NA; V: TRBV6-6; length: 13; CDR3: CASRSGWAYGYTF; DNA: TGTGCCAGCAGATCAGGGTGGGCCTATGGCTACACCTTC
J: TRBJ1-4; size: NA; D: NA; V: TRBV30; length: 15; CDR3: CAWSISGPRSWELFF; DNA: TGTGCCTGGAGTATTTCCGGGCCTAGGAGCTGGGAACTGTTTTTT
J: TRBJ1-6; size: once; D: TRBD1; V: TRBV29-1; length: 13; CDR3: CSVGGTGDGSLHF; DNA: TGCAGCGTGGGGGGGACAGGGGATGGGTCCCTCCACTTT
J: TRBJ1-1; size: few; D: NA; V: TRBV7-6; length: 13; CDR3: CASSPGENTEAFF; DNA: TGTGCCAGCAGCCCCGGGGAGAACACTGAAGCTTTCTTT
J: TRBJ2-7; size: NA; D: NA; V: TRBV10-1; length: 11; CDR3: CASSGGYEQYF; DNA: TGCGCCAGCAGTGGGGGATACGAGCAGTACTTC
J: TRBJ2-7; size: NA; D: TRBD1; V: TRBV19; length: 15; CDR3: CASNTPGTGRHEQYF; DNA: TGTGCCAGTAACACCCCCGGGACAGGGAGACACGAGCAGTACTTC
J: TRBJ2-1; size: NA; D: NA; V: TRBV19; length: 14; CDR3: CASSPSGPNDEQFF; DNA: TGTGCCAGTAGTCCCTCGGGACCCAACGATGAGCAGTTCTTC
J: TRBJ1-3; size: NA; D: NA; V: TRBV30; length: 15; CDR3: CAWSRDSLGGNTIYF; DNA: TGTGCCTGGAGCCGAGACTCCTTGGGAGGAAACACCATATATTTT
J: TRBJ2-3; size: NA; D: NA; V: TRBV5-6; length: 14; CDR3: CASSLKGGTDTQYF; DNA: TGTGCCAGCAGCTTGAAGGGAGGCACAGATACGCAGTATTTT
J: TRBJ2-1; size: NA; D: NA; V: TRBV19; length: 14; CDR3: CASSIGLSYNEQFF; DNA: TGTGCCAGTAGTATAGGTCTCTCCTACAATGAGCAGTTCTTC
J: TRBJ2-5; size: NA; D: TRBD1; V: TRBV6-6; length: 15; CDR3: CASSYSDRGQETQYF; DNA: TGTGCCAGCAGTTACTCGGACAGGGGACAAGAGACCCAGTACTTC
J: TRBJ1-1; size: NA; D: TRBD1; V: TRBV7-8; length: 15; CDR3: CASSSYGQGGTEAFF; DNA: TGTGCCAGCAGCTCGTACGGACAGGGAGGGACTGAAGCTTTCTTT
J: TRBJ1-1; size: NA; D: NA; V: TRBV2; length: 14; CDR3: CASSEGQLNTEAFF; DNA: TGTGCCAGCAGTGAAGGACAGCTGAACACTGAAGCTTTCTTT
J: TRBJ2-7; size: few; D: TRBD1; V: TRBV7-2; length: 14; CDR3: CASSLDQGAYEQYF; DNA: TGTGCCAGCAGCTTAGATCAGGGGGCCTACGAGCAGTACTTC
J: TRBJ1-5; size: NA; D: NA; V: TRBV2; length: 16; CDR3: CASSLRSGVRNQPQHF; DNA: TGTGCCAGCAGCCTGAGGTCAGGGGTCCGCAATCAGCCCCAGCATTTT
J: TRBJ1-1; size: NA; D: NA; V: TRBV29-1; length: 10; CDR3: CSVTVGEAFF; DNA: TGCAGCGTTACTGTGGGGGAAGCTTTCTTT
J: TRBJ2-3; size: NA; D: NA; V: TRBV11-3; length: 16; CDR3: CASSLPRGGDTDTQYF; DNA: TGTGCCAGCAGCTTACCCCGCGGCGGAGACACAGATACGCAGTATTTT
J: TRBJ2-3; size: NA; D: NA; V: TRBV29-1; length: 11; CDR3: CSVLEGNTQYF; DNA: TGCAGCGTTTTGGAGGGGAATACGCAGTATTTT
J: TRBJ1-2; size: NA; D: TRBD1; V: TRBV6-1; length: 15; CDR3: CASSPGTGVAYGYTF; DNA: TGTGCCAGCAGCCCCGGGACAGGGGTCGCCTATGGCTACACCTTC